This TCR beta chain was retrieved from a study of blood T cell repertoires in COVID-19. About the research overall: The analysed material was cDNA or gDNA that came from T cells, B-cell-depleted T cells, or PBMCs.

CDR1 is SGDLS, CDR2 YYNGEE, per germline. The trim removed 4 bases at V and 2 bases at J, leaving 13 bases unmatched. The CDR3 has 17 residues. The protocol was immunoSEQ multiplex PCR, while the TCRdb copy is restricted to in-frame clones and leaves out a portion. The sample yields over 85,000 clones, more than 75% seen once. The TCR sequence derives from a woman older than 75 with active COVID-19. Sequenced sample: peripheral blood. The chain recombines TRBV9 with TRBJ2-7; 9 bases match TRBD1. CDR3 nucleotides: TGTGCCAGCAGCCCCCGAGCCTGGGACAGGGTAACCTACGAGCAGTACTTC. Translated, it gives CASSPRAWDRVTYEQYF.